What follows is one T cell receptor beta chain and its context. Its target is not known. The V gene's germline CDR1 is SEHNR and CDR2 FQNEAQ (reference sequence). The V gene end was trimmed by 8 bases and the J gene end by 7 bases; junction bases not matched to a gene: 9. The CDR3 length is 13 residues. Repertoires were generated with immunoSEQ multiplex PCR, while TCRdb's copy carries only in-frame clones and drops some. The sample has about 78,000 clones, 95% to 97% seen once. The data are from a study of cytomegalovirus exposure and HLA in healthy donors. Whole-study results and caveats: Some TCR beta chains (approximately 180 of them) were listed as cytomegalovirus-associated. Accounts indicate the classifier identified cytomegalovirus status with strong specificity and sensitivity. According to a later analysis, TCR clusters from the first cohort tended to co-occur in the approximately 120 validation repertoires.

The rearrangement links TRBV7-9 to TRBJ1-2; 8 positions agree with TRBD1. Sample: PBMCs. The clonotype comes from a man younger than 35 in good health and CMV-seropositive. For the CDR3, the DNA is TGTGCCAGCGGGAGGACAGGGTTCACTGGCTACACCTTC. Protein: CASGRTGFTGYTF.